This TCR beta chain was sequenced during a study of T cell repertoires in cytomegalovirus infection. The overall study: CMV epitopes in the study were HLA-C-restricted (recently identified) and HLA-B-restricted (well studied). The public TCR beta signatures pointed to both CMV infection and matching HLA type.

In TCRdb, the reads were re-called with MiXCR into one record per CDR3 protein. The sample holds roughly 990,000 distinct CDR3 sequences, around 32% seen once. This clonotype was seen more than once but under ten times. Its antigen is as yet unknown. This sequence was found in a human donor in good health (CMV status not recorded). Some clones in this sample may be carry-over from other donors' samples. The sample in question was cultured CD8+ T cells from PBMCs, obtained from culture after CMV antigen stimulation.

CDR3 nucleotide sequence: TGTGCCAGCAGTTCATCTGTCAATCAGCCCCAGCATTTT. It yields the protein CASSSSVNQPQHF. The V and J genes are TRBV6-5 and TRBJ1-5, with D unresolved. The CDR3 has 13 residues. V dropped 4 bases and J dropped 3 bases, with 7 bases sitting between them. Looked up from germline, CDR1 is MNHEY and CDR2 is SVGAGI.